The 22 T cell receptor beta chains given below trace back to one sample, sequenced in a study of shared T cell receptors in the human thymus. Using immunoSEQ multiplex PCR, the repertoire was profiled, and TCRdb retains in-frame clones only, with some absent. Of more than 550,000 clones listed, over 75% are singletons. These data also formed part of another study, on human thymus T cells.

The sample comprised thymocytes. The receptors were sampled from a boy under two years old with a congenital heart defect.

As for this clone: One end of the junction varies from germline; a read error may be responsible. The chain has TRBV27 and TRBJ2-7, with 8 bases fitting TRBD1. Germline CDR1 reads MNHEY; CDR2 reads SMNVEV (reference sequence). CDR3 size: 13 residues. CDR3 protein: CASSLSTGGQVGF. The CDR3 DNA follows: TGTGCCAGCAGTTTATCCACCGGGGGACAGGTTGGCTTC.

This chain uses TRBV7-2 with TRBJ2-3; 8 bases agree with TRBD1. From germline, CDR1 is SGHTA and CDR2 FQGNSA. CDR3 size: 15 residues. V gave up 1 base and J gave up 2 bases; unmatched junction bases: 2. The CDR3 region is CASSLVGQDTDTQYF. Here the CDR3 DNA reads TGTGCCAGCAGCTTAGTGGGACAGGACACAGATACGCAGTATTTT. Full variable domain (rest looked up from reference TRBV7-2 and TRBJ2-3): GAGVSQSPSNKVTEKGKDVELRCDPISGHTALYWYRQSLGQGLEFLIYFQGNSAPDKSGLPSDRFSAERTGGSVSTLTIQRTQQEDSAVYLCASSLVGQDTDTQYFGPGTRLTVL.

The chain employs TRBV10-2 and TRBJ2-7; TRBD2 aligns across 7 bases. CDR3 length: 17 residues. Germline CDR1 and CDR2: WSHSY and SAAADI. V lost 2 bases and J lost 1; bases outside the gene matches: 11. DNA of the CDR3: TGCGCCAGCAGTGAGAGGGAGGGGACGGGCCCTTCCTACGAGCAGTACTTC. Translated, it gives CASSEREGTGPSYEQYF.

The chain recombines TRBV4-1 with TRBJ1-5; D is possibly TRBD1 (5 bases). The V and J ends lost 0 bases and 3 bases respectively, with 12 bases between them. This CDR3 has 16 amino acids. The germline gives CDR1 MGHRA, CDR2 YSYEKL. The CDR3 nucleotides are TGCGCCAGCAGCCAAGAGGGGGGGACCAACAATCAGCCCCAGCATTTT. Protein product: CASSQEGGTNNQPQHF.

CDR3: CASSLFSPPDFNQPQHF. In DNA, the CDR3 is TGTGCCAGCAGTTTATTTTCACCCCCAGACTTCAATCAGCCCCAGCATTTT. This chain uses TRBV27 with TRBJ1-5; D gene uncertain. The CDR3 is made up of 17 amino acids. V dropped 1 base and J dropped 3 bases, with 16 bases sitting between them. Per germline, CDR1 MNHEY and CDR2 SMNVEV (reference sequence).

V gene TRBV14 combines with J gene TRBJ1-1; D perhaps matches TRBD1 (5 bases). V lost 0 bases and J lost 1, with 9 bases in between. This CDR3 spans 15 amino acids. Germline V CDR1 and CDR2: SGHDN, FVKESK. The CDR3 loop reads CASSQERQGNTEAFF. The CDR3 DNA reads TGTGCCAGCAGCCAAGAGAGGCAGGGGAACACTGAAGCTTTCTTT.

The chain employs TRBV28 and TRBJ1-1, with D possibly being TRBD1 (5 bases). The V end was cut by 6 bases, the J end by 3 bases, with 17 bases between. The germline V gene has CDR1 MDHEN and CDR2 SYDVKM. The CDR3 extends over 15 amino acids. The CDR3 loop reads CASRTPGGGDTEAFF. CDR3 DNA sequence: TGTGCCAGCAGGACCCCCGGGGGTGGGGACACTGAAGCTTTCTTT.

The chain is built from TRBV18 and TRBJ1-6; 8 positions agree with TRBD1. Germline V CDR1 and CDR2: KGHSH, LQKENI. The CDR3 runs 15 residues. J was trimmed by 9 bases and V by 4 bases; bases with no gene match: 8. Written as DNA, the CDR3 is TGTGCCAGCTCACGATCGCAGGGGGCTTGTTCACCCCTCCACTTT. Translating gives CASSRSQGACSPLHF.

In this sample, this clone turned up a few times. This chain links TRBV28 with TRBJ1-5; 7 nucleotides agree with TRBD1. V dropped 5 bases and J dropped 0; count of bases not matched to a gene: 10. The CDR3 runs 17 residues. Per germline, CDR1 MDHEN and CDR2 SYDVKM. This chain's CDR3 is CASSPDRDTYSNQPQHF. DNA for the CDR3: TGTGCCAGCAGTCCTGACAGGGATACTTATAGCAATCAGCCCCAGCATTTT.

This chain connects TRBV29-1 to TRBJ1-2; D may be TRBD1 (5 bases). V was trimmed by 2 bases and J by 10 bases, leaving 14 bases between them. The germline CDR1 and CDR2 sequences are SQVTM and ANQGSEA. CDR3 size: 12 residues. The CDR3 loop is CSVEYLGHYYTF. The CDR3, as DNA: TGCAGCGTTGAATACTTGGGGCACTACTACACCTTC.

The CDR3 region has the DNA TGTGCCAGCAGCTTACAGGGAGGGCCCCAGGAGGGCCTGAACACTGAAGCTTTCTTT. Its translation: CASSLQGGPQEGLNTEAFF. V usage is TRBV7-2 and J usage is TRBJ1-1; TRBD1 might be the D (5 bases). The germline V gene encodes CDR1 SGHTA and CDR2 FQGNSA. This CDR3 is built from 19 residues. Trimming stripped 2 bases from V and 0 bases from J, with 22 bases between.

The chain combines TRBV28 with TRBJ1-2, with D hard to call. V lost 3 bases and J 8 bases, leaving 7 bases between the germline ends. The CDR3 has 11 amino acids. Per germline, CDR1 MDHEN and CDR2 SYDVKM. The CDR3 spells CASSFLQGYTF. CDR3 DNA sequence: TGTGCCAGCAGTTTCCTACAGGGCTACACCTTC.

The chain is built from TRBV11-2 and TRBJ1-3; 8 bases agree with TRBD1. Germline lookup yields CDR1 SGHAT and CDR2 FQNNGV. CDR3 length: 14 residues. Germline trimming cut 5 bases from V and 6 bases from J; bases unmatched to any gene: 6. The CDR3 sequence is CASSGQGVENTIYF. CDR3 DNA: TGTGCCAGCAGCGGACAGGGAGTGGAAAACACCATATATTTT. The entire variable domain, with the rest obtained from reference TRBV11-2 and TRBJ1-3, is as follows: EAGVAQSPRYKIIEKRQSVAFWCNPISGHATLYWYQQILGQGPKLLIQFQNNGVVDDSQLPKDRFSAERLKGVDSTLKIQPAKLEDSAVYLCASSGQGVENTIYFGEGSWLTVV.

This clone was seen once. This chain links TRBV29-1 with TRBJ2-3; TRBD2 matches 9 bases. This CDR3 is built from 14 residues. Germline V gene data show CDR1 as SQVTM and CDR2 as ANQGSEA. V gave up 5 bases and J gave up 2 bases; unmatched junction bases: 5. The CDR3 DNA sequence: TGCAGCGTTAGACTAGCGGTGGACACAGATACGCAGTATTTT. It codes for CSVRLAVDTDTQYF.

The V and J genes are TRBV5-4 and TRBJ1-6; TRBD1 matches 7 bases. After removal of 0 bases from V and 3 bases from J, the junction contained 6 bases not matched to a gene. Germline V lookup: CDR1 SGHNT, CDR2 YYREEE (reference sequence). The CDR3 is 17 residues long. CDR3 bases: TGTGCCAGCAGCTTGGGGGCGACAGGGAACTATAATTCACCCCTCCACTTT. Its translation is CASSLGATGNYNSPLHF. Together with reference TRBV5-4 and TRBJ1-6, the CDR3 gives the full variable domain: ETGVTQSPTHLIKTRGQQVTLRCSSQSGHNTVSWYQQALGQGPQFIFQYYREEENGRGNFPPRFSGLQFPNYSSELNVNALELDDSALYLCASSLGATGNYNSPLHFGNGTRLTVT.

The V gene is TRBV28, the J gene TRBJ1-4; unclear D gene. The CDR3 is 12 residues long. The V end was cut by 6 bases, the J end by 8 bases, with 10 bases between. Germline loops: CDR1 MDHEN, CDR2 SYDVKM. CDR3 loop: CASRPAGEKLFF. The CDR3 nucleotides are TGTGCCAGCAGGCCCGCCGGGGAAAAACTGTTTTTT.

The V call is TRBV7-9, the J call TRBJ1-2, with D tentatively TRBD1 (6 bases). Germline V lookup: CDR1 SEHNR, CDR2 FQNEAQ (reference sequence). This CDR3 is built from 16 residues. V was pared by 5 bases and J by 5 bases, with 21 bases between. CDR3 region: CASSIVNRVDGYGYTF. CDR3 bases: TGTGCCAGCAGCATTGTGAACAGGGTTGATGGGTATGGCTACACCTTC.

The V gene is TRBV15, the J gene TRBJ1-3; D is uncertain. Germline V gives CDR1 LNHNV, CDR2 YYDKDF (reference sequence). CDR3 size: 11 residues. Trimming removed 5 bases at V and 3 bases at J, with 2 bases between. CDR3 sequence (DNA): TGTGCCACCAGCTATGGAAACACCATATATTTT. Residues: CATSYGNTIYF.

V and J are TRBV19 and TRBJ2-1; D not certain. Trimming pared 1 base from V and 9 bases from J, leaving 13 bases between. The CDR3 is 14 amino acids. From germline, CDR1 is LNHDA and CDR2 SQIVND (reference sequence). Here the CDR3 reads CASSIGASPIEQFF. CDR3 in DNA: TGTGCCAGTAGTATAGGGGCAAGCCCAATTGAGCAGTTCTTC.

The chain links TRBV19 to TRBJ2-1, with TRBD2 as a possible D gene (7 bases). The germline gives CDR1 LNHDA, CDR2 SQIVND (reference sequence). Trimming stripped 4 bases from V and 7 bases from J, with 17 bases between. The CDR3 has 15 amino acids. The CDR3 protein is CASSNSWGGPNEQFF. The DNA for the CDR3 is TGTGCCAGTAGTAACTCATGGGGGGGGCCGAATGAGCAGTTCTTC.

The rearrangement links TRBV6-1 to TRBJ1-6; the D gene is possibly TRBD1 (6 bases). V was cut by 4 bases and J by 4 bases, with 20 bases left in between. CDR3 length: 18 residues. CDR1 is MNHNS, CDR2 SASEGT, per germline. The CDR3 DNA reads TGTGCCAGCAGTGCCCCACCGGGACACCCTGGTTATAATTCACCCCTCCACTTT. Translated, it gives CASSAPPGHPGYNSPLHF.

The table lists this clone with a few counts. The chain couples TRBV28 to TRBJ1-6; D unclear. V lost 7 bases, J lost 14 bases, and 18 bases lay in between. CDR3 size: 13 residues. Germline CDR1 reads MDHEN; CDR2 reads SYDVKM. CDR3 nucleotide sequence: TGTGCCAGCACCCTTAACACCGCCCTTACCCTCCACTTT. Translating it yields CASTLNTALTLHF.